This T cell receptor (beta chain) is from a study of blood T cells in healthy people across ages. Study-level results: Unsorted PBMCs ruled out conclusive naive versus antigen-experienced comparison. Strong correlation linked observed beta diversity and percent naive T cells. The study found more naive CD4+ cells and higher diversity in long-lived than aged donors.

CDR1 MDHEN and CDR2 SYDVKM come from the germline V gene. The CDR3 sequence is 16 residues long. The V end lost 7 bases, the J end lost 1 base, and 20 bases lay between the germline ends. A second PCR of roughly 7 to 11 cycles used a sample-barcoded 5' primer and a J-beta primer mix. Tagging of each cDNA molecule was performed by a template-switch adaptor with 12 random nucleotides. TCRdb called the 5' RACE reads again in MiXCR, with one record for every CDR3 protein. The data show roughly 800,000 distinct CDR3 sequences, roughly 64% seen once. On this clonotype itself: No antigen is known for it.

Material for sequencing was blood. This sequence originates from a man aged 25 to 45 in good health. The chain uses TRBV28 and TRBJ2-7; D call uncertain. The CDR3 loop reads CASKGSSLVLSYEQYF. CDR3 coding DNA: TGTGCCAGCAAGGGTAGTAGTCTTGTACTGTCCTACGAGCAGTACTTC.